This passage covers 13 T cell receptor beta chains from one sample sequenced in a study of PD-1 blockade in classical Hodgkin lymphoma. Time point indicated: cycle 4 day 1 (C4D1), after around six weeks of nivolumab. The patients all showed relapse after autologous stem cell transplantation, while their brentuximab vedotin exposure varied. Out of thawed PBMCs, magnetic negative selection purified CD4+ T cells. This table comes from immunoSEQ multiplex PCR, and its TCRdb copy is limited to in-frame clones, with some not included. This table holds some 22,000 clones, less than 75% found once. The material sequenced was CD4+ T cells from blood, taken before the fourth cycle of nivolumab. The receptors were sampled from a human donor with classical Hodgkin lymphoma.

The gene calls are TRBV5-4 and TRBJ1-2; D ambiguous. The germline gives CDR1 SGHNT, CDR2 YYREEE (reference sequence). V shed 6 bases and J shed 4 bases, with 13 bases lying between them. This CDR3 contains 13 residues. The CDR3 nucleotides read TGTGCCAGCATACCAGGAAAGACCTATGGCTACACCTTC. This translates into CASIPGKTYGYTF.

The rearrangement uses TRBV7-9 and TRBJ2-5, with D perhaps assigned TRBD1 or TRBD2 (6 bases each). The germline V gene has CDR1 SEHNR and CDR2 FQNEAQ (reference sequence). The V gene lost 5 bases and the J gene lost 8 bases, with 15 bases spanning the gap. The CDR3 runs to 13 residues. The DNA for the CDR3 is TGTGCCAGCAGCCCATACAGGGAGGCCACCCAGTACTTC. Its translation: CASSPYREATQYF.

The chain has TRBV7-2 and TRBJ2-1; D remains ambiguous. The CDR3 extends over 15 amino acids. The ends were cut back, 2 bases at V and 2 bases at J, with 10 bases in the middle. Germline CDR1 reads SGHTA; CDR2 reads FQGNSA. This chain's CDR3 is CASSLSLSPYNEQFF. The CDR3 bases are TGTGCCAGCAGCTTAAGTCTCAGCCCCTACAATGAGCAGTTCTTC.

The rearrangement links TRBV10-3 to TRBJ1-4, with a weak D call TRBD1 (5 bases). V lost 0 bases and J lost 7, with 6 bases in between. This CDR3 has 13 amino acids. In germline, CDR1 is ENHRY, CDR2 SYGVKD. DNA for the CDR3: TGTGCCATCAGTGAGTCTCAGGGTGAAAAACTGTTTTTT. Amino acids: CAISESQGEKLFF.

The gene calls are TRBV7-2 and TRBJ1-1; 10 bases align to TRBD1. The germline CDR1 and CDR2 sequences are SGHTA and FQGNSA. This CDR3 has 19 amino acids. V shed 2 bases and J 2 bases; nucleotides not matched to a gene: 14. The CDR3 loop is CASSLRSGGQGSGNTEAFF. The CDR3 region has the DNA TGTGCCAGCAGCTTAAGGTCAGGGGGACAGGGGTCAGGAAACACTGAAGCTTTCTTT.

The chain is built from TRBV15 and TRBJ2-2, with D perhaps TRBD1 (6 bases). Trimming removed 6 bases at V and 3 bases at J, with 11 bases between. The CDR3 spans 14 residues. In germline, CDR1 is LNHNV, CDR2 YYDKDF (reference sequence). The DNA for the CDR3 is TGTGCCACCAGTCCCCGACAGGACACCGGGGAGCTGTTTTTT. Translation: CATSPRQDTGELFF.

This chain uses TRBV5-1 with TRBJ2-1; D is uncertain. The CDR3 totals 16 residues. Deletions cut 5 bases from V and 3 bases from J, with 18 bases between. Germline loops: CDR1 SGHRS, CDR2 YFSETQ. In nucleotides, the CDR3 is TGCGCCAGCAGTCGCGTTGACTCATCTTACTACAATGAGCAGTTCTTC. It encodes CASSRVDSSYYNEQFF. Variable domain in full (rest from reference TRBV5-1 and TRBJ2-1): KAGVTQTPRYLIKTRGQQVTLSCSPISGHRSVSWYQQTPGQGLQFLFEYFSETQRNKGNFPGRFSGRQFSNSRSEMNVSTLELGDSALYLCASSRVDSSYYNEQFFGPGTRLTVL.

About this clone: This specimen includes other DNA sequences encoding the same CDR3. The chain is built from TRBV5-1 and TRBJ2-5, with D uncertain. V was clipped by 2 bases and J by 5 bases, with 4 bases between them. The CDR3 length is 11 residues. Looked up from germline, CDR1 is SGHRS and CDR2 is YFSETQ. The CDR3: CASSLAETQYF. CDR3 nucleotide sequence: TGCGCCAGCAGCTTAGCGGAGACCCAGTACTTC.

V and J are TRBV30 and TRBJ1-3; D gene ambiguous. Germline CDR1 is GTSNPN and CDR2 is SVGIG (reference sequence). V was clipped by 0 bases and J by 3 bases, with 12 bases between them. This CDR3 has 15 residues. The chain's CDR3 is CAWSVNFGRGNTIYF. CDR3 nucleotide sequence: TGTGCCTGGAGTGTTAATTTCGGCCGTGGAAACACCATATATTTT.

V and J are TRBV6-1 and TRBJ2-2, with 7 bases identical to TRBD2. V lost 8 bases, J lost 1 base, and 4 bases stayed unmatched. The CDR3 totals 14 residues. Germline V gene sequence: CDR1 MNHNS, CDR2 SASEGT. The CDR3, as DNA: TGTGCCAGCGGAACTAGCGTGAACACCGGGGAGCTGTTTTTT. As protein: CASGTSVNTGELFF.

In DNA form, the CDR3 reads TGTGCCAGCAGTTGGAGGACGGAGACCCAGTACTTC. It is translated as CASSWRTETQYF. The V gene is TRBV25-1, the J gene TRBJ2-5; possibly TRBD2 for D (5 bases). CDR3 length: 12 amino acids. Germline V gene lookup returns CDR1 MGHDK and CDR2 SYGVNS. Trimming took 5 bases from V and 5 from J, leaving 9 bases between them.

This clone was seen a handful of times. The chain couples TRBV5-1 to TRBJ2-7, with 9 bases matching TRBD2. The CDR3 covers 15 residues. CDR1 is SGHRS and CDR2 is YFSETQ in the germline V gene. V lost 2 bases, J lost 7 bases, and 10 bases stayed unmatched. The CDR3 region is CASSFARGGSEEQYF. The CDR3 DNA follows: TGCGCCAGCAGCTTCGCGCGGGGGGGATCGGAGGAGCAGTACTTC.

The chain combines TRBV10-3 with TRBJ2-1; 10 bases are a match to TRBD2. From germline, CDR1 is ENHRY and CDR2 SYGVKD. J gave up 6 bases and V 1 base, and 9 bases lay outside the gene matches. The CDR3 runs to 17 residues. The chain's CDR3 is CAISEWLAGALSNEQFF. The DNA of the CDR3 is TGTGCCATCAGTGAGTGGCTAGCGGGGGCGCTGAGCAATGAGCAGTTCTTC.